The TCR beta chain under discussion was sequenced for a study of blood T cell repertoires in COVID-19. Sequencing used immunoSEQ multiplex PCR; TCRdb keeps in-frame clones, though not all of them. The sample carries around 190,000 clones, about 88% recorded once. This clone was observed a handful of times. The CDR3 covers 16 residues. The germline CDR1 and CDR2 sequences are MNHEY and SMNVEV (reference sequence). V lost 0 bases, J lost 6 bases, and 6 bases stayed unmatched. The chain recombines TRBV27 with TRBJ2-2; TRBD2 matches at 8 bases. The TCR was taken from a woman in her thirties or forties in a cohort exposed to, infected with or recovered from COVID-19 (not recorded which). The sample taken for sequencing was PBMCs or T cells enriched from blood (not recorded which). The CDR3 region is CASSLSSGRAAGELFF. Written as DNA, the CDR3 is TGTGCCAGCAGTTTATCGTCCGGGAGGGCCGCCGGGGAGCTGTTTTTT.